One sample yielded the 28 T cell receptor beta chains listed below, sequenced in a study of blood T cell repertoires in COVID-19. Measured with immunoSEQ multiplex PCR; TCRdb has only the in-frame clones, and not every one. The sample has 77,000 or so clones; under 80% are singletons. Material: peripheral blood. The receptors come from a human donor with acute or convalescent COVID-19. The donor label of this sample is uncertain.

The chain employs TRBV28 and TRBJ2-7, with TRBD1 matching over 7 bases. V dropped 5 bases and J dropped 4; count of bases not matched to a gene: 8. Germline V gene data show CDR1 as MDHEN and CDR2 as SYDVKM. CDR3 size: 14 residues. DNA for the CDR3: TGTGCCAGCAGTACACAGGGGAATGGGTACGAGCAGTACTTC. Protein: CASSTQGNGYEQYF.

CDR3 sequence reads: CASSLDQGSSPLHF. CDR3 sequence (DNA): TGCGCCAGCAGCTTGGATCAGGGGAGTTCACCCCTCCACTTT. This sequence joins TRBV5-1 and TRBJ1-6; tentatively, D is TRBD1 (6 bases). Germline V gene data show CDR1 as SGHRS and CDR2 as YFSETQ. With 0 bases removed from V and 9 bases from J, the gap between germline ends came to 10 bases. CDR3 length equals 14 residues.

The chain joins TRBV19 to TRBJ2-3; tentative D call: TRBD2 (5 bases). In germline, CDR1 is LNHDA, CDR2 SQIVND (reference sequence). Trimming stripped 8 bases from V and 1 base from J, with 10 bases between. This CDR3 contains 13 residues. The CDR3 bases are TGTGCCAGTGTCTTGAGGGGCACAGATACGCAGTATTTT. This translates into CASVLRGTDTQYF.

This clone ranks as medium-sized. The J gene is TRBJ2-2, the V gene TRBV19; 9 nucleotides line up with TRBD1. The trim removed 6 bases at V and 0 bases at J, leaving 2 bases unmatched. CDR3 size: 15 residues. Germline V gene sequence: CDR1 LNHDA, CDR2 SQIVND (reference sequence). CDR3 in DNA: TGTGCCAGTAGGCGACAGGGGGCGAACACCGGGGAGCTGTTTTTT. Residues: CASRRQGANTGELFF.

The J gene is TRBJ2-5, the V gene TRBV11-2; TRBD2 matches at 8 bases. Trimming removed 3 bases from V and 2 bases from J; junction bases left unmatched: 2. The CDR3 is 14 residues long. CDR1 and CDR2 (germline): SGHAT, FQNNGV. The CDR3 loop reads CASSFPSGQETQYF. CDR3 nucleotide sequence: TGTGCCAGCAGCTTCCCTAGCGGGCAAGAGACCCAGTACTTC.

V usage is TRBV5-8 and J usage is TRBJ1-3, with 7 nucleotides matching TRBD1. Per germline, CDR1 SGHTS and CDR2 YDEGEE. CDR3 length: 16 residues. The junction had 6 bases not matched to a gene; V was cut back by 3 bases and J by 0 bases. The CDR3 coding sequence is TGTGCCAGCAGCTCAGGGGGACGGAACTCTGGAAACACCATATATTTT. This encodes CASSSGGRNSGNTIYF.

The V gene is TRBV19, the J gene TRBJ1-6; D perhaps matches TRBD1 (6 bases). The CDR3 covers 14 residues. Germline CDR1 and CDR2: LNHDA and SQIVND (reference sequence). Between the trimmed V and J ends, which lost 7 bases and 7 bases, there was a span of 14 bases. CDR3 coding DNA: TGTGCCAGTACCCCGGACAGTTGGAATTCACCCCTCCACTTT. Its protein is CASTPDSWNSPLHF. The full variable domain, its missing parts supplied by reference TRBV19 and TRBJ1-6, is DGGITQSPKYLFRKEGQNVTLSCEQNLNHDAMYWYRQDPGQGLRLIYYSQIVNDFQKGDIAEGYSVSREKKESFPLTVTSAQKNPTAFYLCASTPDSWNSPLHFGNGTRLTVT.

V and J are TRBV7-8 and TRBJ1-5; D is uncertain. The CDR3 totals 15 residues. Looked up from germline, CDR1 is SGHVS and CDR2 is FQNEAQ. V lost 5 bases and J 2 bases, leaving 13 bases between the germline ends. The CDR3 protein is CASSDREVGNQPQHF. The CDR3 DNA is TGTGCCAGCAGCGATAGGGAGGTCGGCAATCAGCCCCAGCATTTT.

CDR3 nucleotide sequence: TGTGCCAGCAGCCAGGGAGCTACGGCGGGGGAGCAGTACTTC. Its translation: CASSQGATAGEQYF. This chain uses TRBV3-1 (or the pseudogene TRBV3-2) with TRBJ2-7; possible D gene TRBD2, 6 bases. The CDR3 has 14 residues. V gave up 3 bases and J gave up 7 bases, with 16 bases separating them. CDR1 is LGHDT, CDR2 YNNKEL, per germline (reference sequence).

Here the CDR3 DNA reads TGTGCCAGCTCACCAGGGGGGAATTCACCCCTCCACTTT. Translated: CASSPGGNSPLHF. The chain employs TRBV18 and TRBJ1-6; weak D call: TRBD1 (5 bases). Between the trimmed V and J ends, which lost 2 bases and 7 bases, there was a span of 6 bases. This CDR3 comprises 13 residues. Germline V lookup: CDR1 KGHSH, CDR2 LQKENI.

The gene calls are TRBV11-1 and TRBJ2-5; D is perhaps TRBD1 (6 bases). The V and J ends lost 2 bases and 2 bases respectively, with 12 bases between them. The germline V gene encodes CDR1 SGHAT and CDR2 FQDESV (reference sequence). This CDR3 is 15 amino acids long. The CDR3 DNA sequence: TGTGCCAGCAGCTTAAGAGGGCAGGGGCAAGAGACCCAGTACTTC. As protein: CASSLRGQGQETQYF.

The V gene is TRBV2, the J gene TRBJ2-7, with 8 nucleotides matching TRBD1. The CDR3 consists of 13 residues. Trimming at V came to 7 bases and at J to 4 bases, leaving 6 bases not matched to a gene. In germline, CDR1 is SNHLY, CDR2 FYNNEI. CDR3 in DNA: TGTGCCAGCAACGGACAGGGTCTATACGAGCAGTACGTC. Its protein product is CASNGQGLYEQYV.

CDR3 nucleotides: TGCAGTGCTAGTCTGGGGGCCTCCTATAATTCACCCCTCCACTTT. This encodes CSASLGASYNSPLHF. The V gene is TRBV20-1, the J gene TRBJ1-6; D possibly corresponds to TRBD1 (6 bases). Germline CDR1 DFQATT, CDR2 SNEGSKA (reference sequence). The CDR3 extends over 15 amino acids. The V and J ends lost 3 bases and 0 bases respectively, with 9 bases between them.

The chain has TRBV4-2 and TRBJ1-2, with D possibly being TRBD1 (6 bases). Germline V gives CDR1 LGHNA, CDR2 YNFKEQ. V was clipped by 0 bases and J by 5 bases, with 16 bases between them. This CDR3 has 16 residues. The CDR3 DNA sequence: TGTGCCAGCAGCCAAGATTCCGCAGGGGTACTGTATGGCTACACCTTC. Residues: CASSQDSAGVLYGYTF.

The chain uses TRBV29-1 and TRBJ2-4; 7 bases line up with TRBD1. This CDR3 region has 14 residues. Germline CDR1 is SQVTM and CDR2 is ANQGSEA. V trimming: 5 bases; J trimming: 6 bases; junction bases outside the gene matches: 10. CDR3 sequence reads: CSVRPTGALNIQYF. CDR3 sequence (DNA): TGCAGCGTTCGGCCTACAGGGGCGTTAAACATTCAGTACTTC.

V gene TRBV2 combines with J gene TRBJ2-5; no reliable D call. This CDR3 has 12 amino acids. V was clipped by 5 bases and J by 5 bases, with 9 bases between them. The germline CDR1 and CDR2 sequences are SNHLY and FYNNEI. Written as DNA, the CDR3 is TGTGCCAGCAGTCAGGCTCAGGAGACCCAGTACTTC. The encoded protein is CASSQAQETQYF. Combining the CDR3 with reference TRBV2 and TRBJ2-5 gives the whole variable domain EPEVTQTPSHQVTQMGQEVILRCVPISNHLYFYWYRQILGQKVEFLVSFYNNEISEKSEIFDDQFSVERPDGSNFTLKIRSTKLEDSAMYFCASSQAQETQYFGPGTRLLVL.

The table lists this clone with a few counts. This chain joins TRBV5-1 and TRBJ1-3; possible D gene TRBD1, 5 bases. Per germline, CDR1 SGHRS and CDR2 YFSETQ. The CDR3 sequence is 13 residues long. V was clipped by 1 base and J by 4 bases, with 6 bases between them. In nucleotides, the CDR3 is TGCGCCAGCAGCTTGAGACAGGGAAACACCATATATTTT. Translation: CASSLRQGNTIYF.

The genes are TRBV7-9 and TRBJ2-1; D not resolved. Trimming shortened V by 5 bases and J by 8 bases, and 16 bases separated the two germline ends. CDR1 is SEHNR, CDR2 FQNEAQ, per germline (reference sequence). This CDR3 region has 14 residues. The CDR3 loop is CASSPRNYVDEQFF. The CDR3 nucleotides are TGTGCCAGCAGCCCTAGGAATTATGTGGATGAGCAGTTCTTC. Filled out from reference TRBV7-9 and TRBJ2-1, the complete variable domain reads DTGVSQNPRHKITKRGQNVTFRCDPISEHNRLYWYRQTLGQGPEFLTYFQNEAQLEKSRLLSDRFSAERPKGSFSTLEIQRTEQGDSAMYLCASSPRNYVDEQFFGPGTRLTVL.

This clone was seen only once. The chain carries TRBV3-1 (or the pseudogene TRBV3-2) and TRBJ2-5, with D possibly TRBD2 on 5 matching bases. CDR1 and CDR2 (germline): LGHDT, YNNKEL (reference sequence). This CDR3 contains 14 residues. V lost 5 bases, J lost 5 bases, and 15 bases lay in between. CDR3 sequence (DNA): TGTGCCAGCAGCGAAGGAGGCAGGAGGGAGACCCAGTACTTC. Encoded protein: CASSEGGRRETQYF.

This clone was recorded once. The chain couples TRBV19 to TRBJ2-5, with 8 bases matching TRBD1. Germline trimming cut 7 bases from V and 4 bases from J; bases unmatched to any gene: 8. Germline V lookup: CDR1 LNHDA, CDR2 SQIVND (reference sequence). CDR3 length equals 14 residues. The CDR3 is CASKGQGWRETQYF. CDR3 DNA: TGTGCCAGTAAAGGACAGGGCTGGAGAGAGACCCAGTACTTC.

The chain combines TRBV25-1 with TRBJ2-2; D is ambiguous. Germline assignment: CDR1 MGHDK and CDR2 SYGVNS. V lost 3 bases and J lost 1, with 9 bases in between. This CDR3 comprises 15 residues. The CDR3 nucleotides are TGTGCCAGCAGTGACATGAGGAGGAACACCGGGGAGCTGTTTTTT. Translated, it gives CASSDMRRNTGELFF. Supplemented by reference TRBV25-1 and TRBJ2-2, the full variable domain reads EADIYQTPRYLVIGTGKKITLECSQTMGHDKMYWYQQDPGMELHLIHYSYGVNSTEKGDLSSESTVSRIRTEHFPLTLESARPSHTSQYLCASSDMRRNTGELFFGEGSRLTVL.

This clone was found a few times. The chain is built from TRBV7-2 and TRBJ2-1, with D possibly TRBD2 on 6 matching bases. V was pared by 2 bases and J by 8 bases, with 13 bases between. The CDR3 sequence is 14 residues long. Looked up from germline, CDR1 is SGHTA and CDR2 is FQGNSA. In nucleotides, the CDR3 is TGTGCCAGCAGCTTATTCGGGAGCGGCGATGAGCAGTTCTTC. Its translation is CASSLFGSGDEQFF.

The chain carries TRBV2 and TRBJ2-7; 9 positions agree with TRBD1. The CDR3 has 14 residues. In germline, CDR1 is SNHLY, CDR2 FYNNEI. CDR3 coding DNA: TGTGCCAGCACTGAAGTTGGACAGGGGAGAGAGCAGTACGTC. This sequence encodes CASTEVGQGREQYV.

V gene TRBV13 combines with J gene TRBJ2-3, with D perhaps matching TRBD2 (5 bases). CDR3 size: 14 residues. CDR1 PRHDT and CDR2 FYEKMQ come from the germline V gene (reference sequence). The V end was cut by 2 bases, the J end by 2 bases, with 8 bases between. The CDR3 loop reads CASSLNDYTDTQYF. CDR3 coding DNA: TGTGCCAGCAGCTTAAATGACTACACAGATACGCAGTATTTT.

The chain recombines TRBV30 with TRBJ1-5; TRBD1 is a possible D gene (5 bases). The ends were cut back, 0 bases at V and 6 bases at J, with 9 bases in the middle. Germline V CDR1 and CDR2: GTSNPN, SVGIG (reference sequence). The CDR3 totals 13 residues. The CDR3 DNA sequence: TGTGCCTGGAGTGTTGCCGGGGGTCAGCCCCAGCATTTT. As protein: CAWSVAGGQPQHF.

V gene TRBV7-2 combines with J gene TRBJ2-3; tentative D call: TRBD2 (5 bases). Germline CDR1 and CDR2: SGHTA and FQGNSA. V was cut by 2 bases and J by 5 bases, with 11 bases left in between. The length of the CDR3 is 14 residues. CDR3 coding DNA: TGTGCCAGCAGCTTAATGAGCGGAAGAGATACGCAGTATTTT. It translates to CASSLMSGRDTQYF.

V gene TRBV9 combines with J gene TRBJ2-5; the match to TRBD1 covers 7 bases. Germline lookup yields CDR1 SGDLS and CDR2 YYNGEE. CDR3 length equals 14 residues. J gave up 6 bases and V 4 bases, and 9 bases lay outside the gene matches. CDR3 bases: TGTGCCAGCAGCCCGAGACAGGGCATCCAGACCCAGTACTTC. It specifies CASSPRQGIQTQYF.

The J gene is TRBJ2-1, the V gene TRBV25-1, with 12 bases aligning to TRBD1. Germline-derived CDR1 and CDR2 are MGHDK and SYGVNS. The ends lost 7 bases at V and 9 bases at J; junction bases unmatched: 7. The CDR3 spans 14 residues. CDR3 in DNA: TGTGCCAGCAATATGGGACAGGGGGCGGGTGAGCAGTTCTTC. Its protein is CASNMGQGAGEQFF. Variable domain in full (rest from reference TRBV25-1 and TRBJ2-1): EADIYQTPRYLVIGTGKKITLECSQTMGHDKMYWYQQDPGMELHLIHYSYGVNSTEKGDLSSESTVSRIRTEHFPLTLESARPSHTSQYLCASNMGQGAGEQFFGPGTRLTVL.